The clone carrying this T cell receptor (beta chain) has only a few counts. The data were taken from a study of early T cells in non-severe SARS-CoV-2 infection. The wider study: Chains from this unsorted whole-blood bulk RNA could not be paired.

TCRdb used MiXCR to reprocess the 5' RACE reads, holding one entry per CDR3 protein. The data contain fewer than 30,000 distinct CDR3 sequences, about 5.1% of them singletons. Germline CDR1 reads SGHVS; CDR2 reads FQNEAQ. The CDR3 has 15 amino acids. V gave up 8 bases and J gave up 7 bases; unmatched junction bases: 14. The sequencing sample was made of whole blood. J is TRBJ2-3 and V is TRBV7-8; TRBD1 agrees at 8 bases. The sequence was obtained from an adult who was a healthcare worker with PCR-confirmed SARS-CoV-2 infection or an uninfected control (not recorded which). The CDR3 here is CASGPQGVPLYTQYF. The DNA for the CDR3 is TGTGCCAGCGGACCACAGGGGGTTCCCTTATATACGCAGTATTTT.